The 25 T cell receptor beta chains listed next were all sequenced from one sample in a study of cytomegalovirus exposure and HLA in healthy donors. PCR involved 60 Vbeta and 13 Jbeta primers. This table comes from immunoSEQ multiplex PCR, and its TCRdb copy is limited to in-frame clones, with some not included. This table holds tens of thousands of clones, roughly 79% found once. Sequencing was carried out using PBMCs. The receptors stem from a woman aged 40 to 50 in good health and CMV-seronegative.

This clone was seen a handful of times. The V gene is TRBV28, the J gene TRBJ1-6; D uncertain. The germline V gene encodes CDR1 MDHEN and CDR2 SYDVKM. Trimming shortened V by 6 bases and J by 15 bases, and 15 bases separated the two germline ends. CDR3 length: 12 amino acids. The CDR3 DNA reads TGTGCCAGCAGCCCAGATATTTTTCGCCTCCACTTT. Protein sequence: CASSPDIFRLHF. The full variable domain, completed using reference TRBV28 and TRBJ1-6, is DVKVTQSSRYLVKRTGEKVFLECVQDMDHENMFWYRQDPGLGLRLIYFSYDVKMKEKGDIPEGYSVSREKKERFSLILESASTNQTSMYLCASSPDIFRLHFGNGTRLTVT.

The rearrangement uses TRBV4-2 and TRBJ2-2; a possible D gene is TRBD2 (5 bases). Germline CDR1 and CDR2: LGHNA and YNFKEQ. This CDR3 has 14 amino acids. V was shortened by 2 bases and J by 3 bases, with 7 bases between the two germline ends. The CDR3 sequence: CASSQRRYTGELFF. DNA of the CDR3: TGTGCCAGCAGCCAACGGAGGTACACCGGGGAGCTGTTTTTT.

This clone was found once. The CDR3 protein is CATSGHPPGQGAQETQYF. The CDR3 region has the DNA TGTGCCACCAGCGGACATCCTCCGGGACAGGGCGCTCAAGAGACCCAGTACTTC. This chain joins TRBV15 and TRBJ2-5, with 9 bases that match TRBD1. The V and J ends lost 5 bases and 2 bases, in that order; junction bases with no gene match: 15. Germline V gene data show CDR1 as LNHNV and CDR2 as YYDKDF (reference sequence). The CDR3 consists of 18 residues. Drawing the rest from reference TRBV15 and TRBJ2-5, the complete variable domain is DAMVIQNPRYQVTQFGKPVTLSCSQTLNHNVMYWYQQKSSQAPKLLFHYYDKDFNNEADTPDNFQSRRPNTSFCFLDIRSPGLGDTAMYLCATSGHPPGQGAQETQYFGPGTRLLVL.

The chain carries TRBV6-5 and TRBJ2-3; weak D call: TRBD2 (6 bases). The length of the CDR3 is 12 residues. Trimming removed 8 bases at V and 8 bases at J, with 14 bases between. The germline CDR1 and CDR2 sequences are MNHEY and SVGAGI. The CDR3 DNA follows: TGTGCCAGCGGGGGGAGGTCTCTTACGCAGTATTTT. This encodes CASGGRSLTQYF.

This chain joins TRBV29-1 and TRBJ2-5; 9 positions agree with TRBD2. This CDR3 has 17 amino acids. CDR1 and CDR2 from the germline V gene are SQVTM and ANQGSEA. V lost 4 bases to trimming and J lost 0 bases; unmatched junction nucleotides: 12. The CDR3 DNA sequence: TGCAGCGTTGCCGGGACTAGCTACGCTTTGTACCAAGAGACCCAGTACTTC. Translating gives CSVAGTSYALYQETQYF.

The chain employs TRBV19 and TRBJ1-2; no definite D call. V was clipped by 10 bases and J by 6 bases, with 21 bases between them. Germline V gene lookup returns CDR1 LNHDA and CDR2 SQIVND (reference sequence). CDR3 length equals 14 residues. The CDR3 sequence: CATTARVGPNGYTF. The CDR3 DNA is TGTGCCACCACTGCCCGGGTAGGCCCTAATGGCTACACCTTC. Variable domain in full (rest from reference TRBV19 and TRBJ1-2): DGGITQSPKYLFRKEGQNVTLSCEQNLNHDAMYWYRQDPGQGLRLIYYSQIVNDFQKGDIAEGYSVSREKKESFPLTVTSAQKNPTAFYLCATTARVGPNGYTFGSGTRLTVV.

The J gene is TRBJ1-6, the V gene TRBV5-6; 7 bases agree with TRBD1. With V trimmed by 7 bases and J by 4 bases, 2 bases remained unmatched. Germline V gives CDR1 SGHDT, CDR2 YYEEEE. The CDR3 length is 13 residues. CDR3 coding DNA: TGTGCCAGCGAGACAGGGTATAATTCACCCCTCCACTTT. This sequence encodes CASETGYNSPLHF. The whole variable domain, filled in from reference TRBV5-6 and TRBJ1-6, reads DAGVTQSPTHLIKTRGQQVTLRCSPKSGHDTVSWYQQALGQGPQFIFQYYEEEERQRGNFPDRFSGHQFPNYSSELNVNALLLGDSALYLCASETGYNSPLHFGNGTRLTVT.

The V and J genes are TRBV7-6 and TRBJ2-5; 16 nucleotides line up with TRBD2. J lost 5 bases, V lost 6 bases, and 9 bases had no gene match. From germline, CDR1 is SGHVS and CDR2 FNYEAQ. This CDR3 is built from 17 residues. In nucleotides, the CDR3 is TGTGCCAGCAGTTCAGGGGGACTAGCGGGGGGGCCGGAGACCCAGTACTTC. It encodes CASSSGGLAGGPETQYF.

The CDR3 reads CASSLNFGEAFF. The CDR3 DNA is TGTGCCAGCAGCTTAAATTTCGGTGAAGCTTTCTTT. The chain combines TRBV7-2 with TRBJ1-1; D not resolved. V was clipped by 2 bases and J by 7 bases, with 8 bases between them. The germline V gene has CDR1 SGHTA and CDR2 FQGNSA. The CDR3 is made up of 12 amino acids.

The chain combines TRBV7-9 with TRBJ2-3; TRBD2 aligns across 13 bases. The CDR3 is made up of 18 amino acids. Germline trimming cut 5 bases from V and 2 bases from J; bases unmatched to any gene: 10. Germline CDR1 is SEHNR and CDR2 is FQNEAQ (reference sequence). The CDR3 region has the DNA TGTGCCAGCAGCCGGTGGACTAGCGGGGGTAGTTACACAGATACGCAGTATTTT. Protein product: CASSRWTSGGSYTDTQYF.

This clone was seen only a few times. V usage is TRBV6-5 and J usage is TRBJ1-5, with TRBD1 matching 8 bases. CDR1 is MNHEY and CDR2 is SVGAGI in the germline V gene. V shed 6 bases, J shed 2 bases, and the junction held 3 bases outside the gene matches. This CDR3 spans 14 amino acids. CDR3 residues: CASRKGQGNQPQHF. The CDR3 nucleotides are TGTGCCAGCAGAAAGGGACAGGGCAATCAGCCCCAGCATTTT.

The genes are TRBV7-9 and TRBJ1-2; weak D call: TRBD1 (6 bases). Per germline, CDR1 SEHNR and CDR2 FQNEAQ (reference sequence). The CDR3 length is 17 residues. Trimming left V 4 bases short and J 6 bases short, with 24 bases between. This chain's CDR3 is CASSSPQRDTNRDGYTF. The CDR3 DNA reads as TGTGCCAGCAGCTCCCCCCAGCGGGACACGAATCGGGATGGCTACACCTTC.

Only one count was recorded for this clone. This chain's CDR3 is CATGTVAPLYGYTF. The CDR3 DNA sequence: TGTGCCACGGGGACAGTCGCCCCCCTCTATGGCTACACCTTC. This chain links TRBV10-3 with TRBJ1-2; the match to TRBD1 covers 7 bases. This CDR3 has 14 residues. In germline, CDR1 is ENHRY, CDR2 SYGVKD. With 10 bases clipped from V and 4 bases from J, the junction kept 12 bases outside the gene matches.

CDR3 coding DNA: TGTGCCAGCTCACCCGACAGTAACTATGGCTACACCTTC. Encoded protein: CASSPDSNYGYTF. The chain recombines TRBV18 with TRBJ1-2, with D possibly matching TRBD1 (5 bases). This CDR3 contains 13 residues. Trimming removed 3 bases at V and 1 base at J, with 6 bases between. From germline, CDR1 is KGHSH and CDR2 LQKENI.

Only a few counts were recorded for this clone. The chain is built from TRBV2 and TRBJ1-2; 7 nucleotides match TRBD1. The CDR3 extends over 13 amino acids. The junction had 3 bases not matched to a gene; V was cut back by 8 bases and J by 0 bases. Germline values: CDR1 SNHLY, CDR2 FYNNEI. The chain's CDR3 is CASGGTANYGYTF. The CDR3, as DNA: TGTGCCAGCGGAGGGACAGCTAACTATGGCTACACCTTC.

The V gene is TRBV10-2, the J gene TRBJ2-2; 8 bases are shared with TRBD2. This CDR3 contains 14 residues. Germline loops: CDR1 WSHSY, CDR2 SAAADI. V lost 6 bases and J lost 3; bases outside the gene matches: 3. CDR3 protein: CASRGSGDTGELFF. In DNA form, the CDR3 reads TGCGCCAGCAGGGGTAGCGGGGACACCGGGGAGCTGTTTTTT.

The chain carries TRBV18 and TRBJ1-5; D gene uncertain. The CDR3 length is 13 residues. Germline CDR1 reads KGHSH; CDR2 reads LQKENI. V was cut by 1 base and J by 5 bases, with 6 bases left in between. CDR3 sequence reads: CASSPRFDQPQHF. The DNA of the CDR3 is TGTGCCAGCTCACCACGTTTCGATCAGCCCCAGCATTTT.

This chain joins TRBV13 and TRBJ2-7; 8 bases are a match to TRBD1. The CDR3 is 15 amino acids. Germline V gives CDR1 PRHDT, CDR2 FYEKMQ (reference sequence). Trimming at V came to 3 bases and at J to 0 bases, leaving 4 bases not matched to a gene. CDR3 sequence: CASSLSGQVSYEQYF. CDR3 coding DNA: TGTGCCAGCAGCTTGTCGGGACAGGTCTCCTACGAGCAGTACTTC.

The CDR3 sequence is CASSLDLSGGAINEQFF. The CDR3 coding sequence is TGTGCCAGCAGCTTGGACCTTAGCGGGGGGGCCATAAATGAGCAGTTCTTC. V is TRBV5-6 and J is TRBJ2-1; 11 bases are shared with TRBD2. The J segment lost 7 bases and the V segment lost 0 bases, leaving 9 bases of the junction unmatched. This CDR3 comprises 17 residues. Germline assignment: CDR1 SGHDT and CDR2 YYEEEE.

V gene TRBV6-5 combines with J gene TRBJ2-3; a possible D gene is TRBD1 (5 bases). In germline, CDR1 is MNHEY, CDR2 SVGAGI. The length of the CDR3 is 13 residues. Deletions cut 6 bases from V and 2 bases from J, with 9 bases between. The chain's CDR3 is CASRLTDTDTQYF. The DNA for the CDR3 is TGTGCCAGCAGGCTGACAGACACAGATACGCAGTATTTT.

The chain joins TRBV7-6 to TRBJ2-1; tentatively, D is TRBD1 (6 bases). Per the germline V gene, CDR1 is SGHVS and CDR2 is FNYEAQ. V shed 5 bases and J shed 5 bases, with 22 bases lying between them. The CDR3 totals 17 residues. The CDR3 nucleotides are TGTGCCAGCAGCCTATGGCCTCCCGGGACATCGGACAATGAGCAGTTCTTC. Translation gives CASSLWPPGTSDNEQFF.

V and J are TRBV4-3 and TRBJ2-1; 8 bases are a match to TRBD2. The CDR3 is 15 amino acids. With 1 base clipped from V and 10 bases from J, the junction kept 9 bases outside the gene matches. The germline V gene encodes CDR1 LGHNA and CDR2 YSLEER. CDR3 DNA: TGCGCCAGCAGCCAAGTGGGTCTAGCGGGTCGGGAGCAGTTCTTC. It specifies CASSQVGLAGREQFF.

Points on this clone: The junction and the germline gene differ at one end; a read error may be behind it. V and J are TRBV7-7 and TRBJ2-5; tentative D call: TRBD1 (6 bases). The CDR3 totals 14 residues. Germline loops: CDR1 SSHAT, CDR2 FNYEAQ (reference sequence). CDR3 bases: TGTGCTAGCAGCCAGGGAACAGGGAGAGAGACCCAGTACTTC. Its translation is CASSQGTGRETQYF.

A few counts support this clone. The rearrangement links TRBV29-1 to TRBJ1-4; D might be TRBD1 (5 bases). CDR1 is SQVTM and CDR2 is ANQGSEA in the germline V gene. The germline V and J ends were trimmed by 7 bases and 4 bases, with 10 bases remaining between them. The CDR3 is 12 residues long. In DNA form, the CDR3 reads TGCAGCGGTAAGACAGATAATGAAAAACTGTTTTTT. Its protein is CSGKTDNEKLFF.

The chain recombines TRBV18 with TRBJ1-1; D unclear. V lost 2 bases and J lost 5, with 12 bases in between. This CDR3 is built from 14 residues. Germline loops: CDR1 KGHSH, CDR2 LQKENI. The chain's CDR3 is CASSPYGGRTEAFF. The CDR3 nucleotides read TGTGCCAGCTCACCATATGGCGGGAGAACTGAAGCTTTCTTT.